The T cell receptor beta chain under discussion was sequenced for a study of tumor and adjacent non-tumor tissue in lung cancer. About the research overall: The cohort had around twelve adenocarcinoma, 2 squamous cell and 1 small cell patients. Study results and caveats: Shorter survival was associated with higher TCR diversity in tumors.

This sample's RNA came from whole unsorted tissue. Distant lung tissue was collected more than 3 cm away from the tumor edge. Details on this clonotype: The antigen remains unidentified.

The length of the CDR3 is 12 residues. Per germline, CDR1 SQVTM and CDR2 ANQGSEA. TCRbeta libraries were built with three rounds of nested PCR, modified from ARM-PCR. TCRdb re-analysed the multiplex PCR reads in MiXCR, keeping a single row per CDR3 protein. The data show roughly 120,000 distinct CDR3 sequences, about 65% seen once. This TCR was recovered from a man aged 60 to 75 with non-small cell lung cancer. Material: distant non-tumor lung tissue. The chain links TRBV29-1 to TRBJ2-3; 7 bases line up with TRBD2. The CDR3 reads CIGGSRADTQYF. CDR3 in DNA: TGCATTGGCGGGAGCCGAGCAGATACGCAGTATTTT.